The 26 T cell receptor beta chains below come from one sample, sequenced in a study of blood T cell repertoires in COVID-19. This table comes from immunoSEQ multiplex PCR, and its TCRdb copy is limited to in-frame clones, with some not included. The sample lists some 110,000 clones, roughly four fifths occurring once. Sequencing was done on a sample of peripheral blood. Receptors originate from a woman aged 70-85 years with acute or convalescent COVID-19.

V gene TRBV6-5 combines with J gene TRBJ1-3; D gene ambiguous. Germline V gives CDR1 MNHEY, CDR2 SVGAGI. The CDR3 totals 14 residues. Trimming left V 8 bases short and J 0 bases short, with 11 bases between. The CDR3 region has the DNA TGTGCCAGCGTTGGAGGGAGCTCTGGAAACACCATATATTTT. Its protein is CASVGGSSGNTIYF.

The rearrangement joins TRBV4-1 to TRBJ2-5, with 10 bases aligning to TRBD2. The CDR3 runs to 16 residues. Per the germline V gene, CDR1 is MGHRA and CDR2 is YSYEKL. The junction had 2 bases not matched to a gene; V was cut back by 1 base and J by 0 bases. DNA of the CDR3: TGCGCCAGCAGCCAAGGGACTAGCGGCAACCAAGAGACCCAGTACTTC. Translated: CASSQGTSGNQETQYF.

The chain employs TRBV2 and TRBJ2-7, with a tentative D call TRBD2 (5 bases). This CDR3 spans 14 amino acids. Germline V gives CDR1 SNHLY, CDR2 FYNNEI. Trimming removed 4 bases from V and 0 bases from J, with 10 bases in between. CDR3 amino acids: CASSVDDYSYEQYF. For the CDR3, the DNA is TGTGCCAGCAGTGTGGATGACTACTCCTACGAGCAGTACTTC.

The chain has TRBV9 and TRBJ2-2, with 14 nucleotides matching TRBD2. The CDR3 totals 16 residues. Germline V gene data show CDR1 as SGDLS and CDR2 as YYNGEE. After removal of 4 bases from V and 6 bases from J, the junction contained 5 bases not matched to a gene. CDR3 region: CASSSRLAGGSGELFF. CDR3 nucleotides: TGTGCCAGCAGCTCTAGACTAGCGGGAGGGTCCGGGGAGCTGTTTTTT.

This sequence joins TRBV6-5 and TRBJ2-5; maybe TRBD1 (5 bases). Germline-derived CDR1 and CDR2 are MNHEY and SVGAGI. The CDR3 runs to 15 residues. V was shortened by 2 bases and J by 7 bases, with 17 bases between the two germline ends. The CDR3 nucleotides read TGTGCCAGCAGTTACGATTGGACATCCTCTGGGACCCAGTACTTC. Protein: CASSYDWTSSGTQYF.

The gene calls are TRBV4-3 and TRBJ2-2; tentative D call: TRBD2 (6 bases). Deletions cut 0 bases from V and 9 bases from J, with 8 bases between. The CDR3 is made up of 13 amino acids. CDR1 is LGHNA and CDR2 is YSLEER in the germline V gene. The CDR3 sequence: CASSQEEGRELFF. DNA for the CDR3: TGCGCCAGCAGCCAAGAGGAGGGGCGGGAGCTGTTTTTT.

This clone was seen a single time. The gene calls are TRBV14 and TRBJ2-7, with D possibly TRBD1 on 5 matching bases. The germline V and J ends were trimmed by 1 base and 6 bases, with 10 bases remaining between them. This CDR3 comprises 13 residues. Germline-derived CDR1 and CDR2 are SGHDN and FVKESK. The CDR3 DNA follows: TGTGCCAGCAGCCAAGCCAGGGCTCGCGAGCAGTACTTC. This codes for CASSQARAREQYF.

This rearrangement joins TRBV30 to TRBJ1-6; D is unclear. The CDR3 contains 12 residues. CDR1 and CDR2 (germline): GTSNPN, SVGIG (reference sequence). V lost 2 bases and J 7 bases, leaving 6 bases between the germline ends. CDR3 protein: CAWSRVNSPLHF. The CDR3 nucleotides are TGTGCCTGGAGTCGTGTAAATTCACCCCTCCACTTT.

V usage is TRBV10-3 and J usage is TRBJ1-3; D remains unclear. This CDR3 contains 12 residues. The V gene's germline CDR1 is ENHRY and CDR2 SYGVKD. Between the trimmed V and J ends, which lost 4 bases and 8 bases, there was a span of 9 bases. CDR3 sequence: CAISGGRDTIYF. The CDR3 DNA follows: TGTGCCATCAGTGGAGGGAGGGACACCATATATTTT.

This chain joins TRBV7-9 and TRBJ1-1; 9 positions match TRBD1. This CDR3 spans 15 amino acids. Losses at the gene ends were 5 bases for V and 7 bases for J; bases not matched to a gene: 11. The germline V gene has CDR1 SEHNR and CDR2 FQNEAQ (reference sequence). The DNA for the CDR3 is TGTGCCAGCAGCGGGGGACAGGGTGAACGTAGTGAAGCTTTCTTT. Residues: CASSGGQGERSEAFF.

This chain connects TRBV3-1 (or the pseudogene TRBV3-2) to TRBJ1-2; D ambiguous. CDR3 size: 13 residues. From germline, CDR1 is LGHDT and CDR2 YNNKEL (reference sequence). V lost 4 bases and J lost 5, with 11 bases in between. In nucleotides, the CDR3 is TGTGCCAGCAGCCCTCGAGCGGGTTATGGCTACACCTTC. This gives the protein CASSPRAGYGYTF.

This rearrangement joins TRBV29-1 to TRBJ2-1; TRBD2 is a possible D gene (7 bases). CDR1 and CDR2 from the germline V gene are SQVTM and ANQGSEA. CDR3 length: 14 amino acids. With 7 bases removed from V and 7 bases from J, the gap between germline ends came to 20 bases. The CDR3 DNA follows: TGCAGCGCCAAAAGCGGGACACCGTCTAATGAGCAGTTCTTC. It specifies CSAKSGTPSNEQFF.

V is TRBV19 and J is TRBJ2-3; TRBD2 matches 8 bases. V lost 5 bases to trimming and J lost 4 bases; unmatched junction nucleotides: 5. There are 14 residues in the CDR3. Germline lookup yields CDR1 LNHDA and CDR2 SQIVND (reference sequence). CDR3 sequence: CASSFGTRADTQYF. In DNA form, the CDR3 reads TGTGCCAGTAGTTTCGGGACTAGAGCAGATACGCAGTATTTT.

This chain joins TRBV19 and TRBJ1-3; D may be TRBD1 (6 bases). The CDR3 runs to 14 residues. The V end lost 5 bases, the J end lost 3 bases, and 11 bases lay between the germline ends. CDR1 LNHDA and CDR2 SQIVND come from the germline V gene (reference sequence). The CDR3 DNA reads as TGTGCCAGTAGTTTACAGGGCTATGGAAACACCATATATTTT. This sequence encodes CASSLQGYGNTIYF.

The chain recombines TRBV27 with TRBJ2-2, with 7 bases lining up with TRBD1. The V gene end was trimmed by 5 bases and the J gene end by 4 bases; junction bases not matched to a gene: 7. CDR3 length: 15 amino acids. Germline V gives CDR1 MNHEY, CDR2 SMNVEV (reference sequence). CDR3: CASSPYRGGTGELFF. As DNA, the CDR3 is TGTGCCAGCAGTCCCTACAGGGGCGGCACCGGGGAGCTGTTTTTT.

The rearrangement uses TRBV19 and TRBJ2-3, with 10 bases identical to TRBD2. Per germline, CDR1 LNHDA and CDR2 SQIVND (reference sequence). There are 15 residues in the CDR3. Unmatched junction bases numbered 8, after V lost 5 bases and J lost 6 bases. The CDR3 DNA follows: TGTGCCAGTAGTCAGAGCGGGGGGGCCGGGGATACGCAGTATTTT. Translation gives CASSQSGGAGDTQYF.

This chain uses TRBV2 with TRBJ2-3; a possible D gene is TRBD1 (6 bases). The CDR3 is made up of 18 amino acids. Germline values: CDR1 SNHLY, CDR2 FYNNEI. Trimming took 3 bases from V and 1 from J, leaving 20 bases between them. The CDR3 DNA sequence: TGTGCCAGCAGTGACGCAATCCGGGCAGGGGTGGGCACAGATACGCAGTATTTT. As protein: CASSDAIRAGVGTDTQYF. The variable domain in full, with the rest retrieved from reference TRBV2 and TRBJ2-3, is EPEVTQTPSHQVTQMGQEVILRCVPISNHLYFYWYRQILGQKVEFLVSFYNNEISEKSEIFDDQFSVERPDGSNFTLKIRSTKLEDSAMYFCASSDAIRAGVGTDTQYFGPGTRLTVL.

This chain's CDR3 is CASSLGPGGANVLTF. The CDR3 nucleotides are TGTGCCAGCAGCTTAGGGCCGGGAGGGGCCAACGTCCTGACTTTC. The chain uses TRBV11-2 and TRBJ2-6; possibly TRBD2 for D (5 bases). The CDR3 runs 15 residues. Germline lookup yields CDR1 SGHAT and CDR2 FQNNGV. Deletions cut 1 base from V and 4 bases from J, with 8 bases between.

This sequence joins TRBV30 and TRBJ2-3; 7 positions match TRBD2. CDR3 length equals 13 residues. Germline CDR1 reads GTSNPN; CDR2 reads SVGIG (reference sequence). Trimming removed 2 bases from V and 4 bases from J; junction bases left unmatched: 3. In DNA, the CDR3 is TGTGCCTGGAGTCCCCGGGGGGCAGATACGCAGTATTTT. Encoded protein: CAWSPRGADTQYF.

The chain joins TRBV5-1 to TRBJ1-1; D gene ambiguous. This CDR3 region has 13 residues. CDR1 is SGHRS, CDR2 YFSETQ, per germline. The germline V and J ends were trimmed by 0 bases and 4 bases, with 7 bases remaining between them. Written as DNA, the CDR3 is TGCGCCAGCAGCTTGGGACAAAGCACTGAAGCTTTCTTT. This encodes CASSLGQSTEAFF.

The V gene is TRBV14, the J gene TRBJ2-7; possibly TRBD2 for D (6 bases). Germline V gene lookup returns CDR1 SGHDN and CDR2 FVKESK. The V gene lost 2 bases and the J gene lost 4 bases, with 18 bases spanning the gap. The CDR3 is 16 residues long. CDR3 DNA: TGTGCCAGCAGCCAAACGGGAGACCCCCGGAGATACGAGCAGTACTTC. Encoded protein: CASSQTGDPRRYEQYF.

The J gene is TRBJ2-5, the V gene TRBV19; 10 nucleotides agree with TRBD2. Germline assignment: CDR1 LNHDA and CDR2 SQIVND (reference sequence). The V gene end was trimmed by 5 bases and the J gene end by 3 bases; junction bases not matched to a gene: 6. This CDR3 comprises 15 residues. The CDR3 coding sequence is TGTGCCAGTAGTGATAATGGACTAGCGGAAGAGACCCAGTACTTC. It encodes CASSDNGLAEETQYF.

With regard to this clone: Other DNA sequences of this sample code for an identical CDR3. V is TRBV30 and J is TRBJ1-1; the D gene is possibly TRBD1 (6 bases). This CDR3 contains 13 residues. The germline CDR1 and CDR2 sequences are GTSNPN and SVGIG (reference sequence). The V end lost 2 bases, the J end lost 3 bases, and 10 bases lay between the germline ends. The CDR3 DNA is TGTGCCTGGAGTAGGAACAGGGACACTGAAGCTTTCTTT. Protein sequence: CAWSRNRDTEAFF.

The DNA for the CDR3 is TGTGCCAGCAGCGAAAGGGAGCGCACTGAAGCTTTCTTT. It specifies CASSERERTEAFF. The chain links TRBV6-2 or TRBV6-3 to TRBJ1-1; D remains ambiguous. Trimming pared 6 bases from V and 4 bases from J, leaving 12 bases between. The CDR3 totals 13 residues. The V gene's germline CDR1 is MNHEY and CDR2 SVGEGT.

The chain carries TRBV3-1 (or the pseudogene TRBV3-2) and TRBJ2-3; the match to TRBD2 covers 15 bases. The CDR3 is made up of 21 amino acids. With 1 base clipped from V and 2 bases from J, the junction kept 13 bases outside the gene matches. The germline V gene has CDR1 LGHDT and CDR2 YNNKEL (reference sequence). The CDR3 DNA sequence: TGTGCCAGCAGCCAAGTTAGGTACAGAGGGACTAGCGGGGGGCACACAGATACGCAGTATTTT. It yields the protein CASSQVRYRGTSGGHTDTQYF.

The CDR3 sequence: CASSLVTRAGENGYTF. The CDR3 DNA follows: TGTGCCAGCAGCTTGGTAACTCGGGCAGGGGAAAATGGCTACACCTTC. The V and J genes are TRBV5-6 and TRBJ1-2; tentatively, D is TRBD1 (6 bases). CDR3 length: 16 residues. The V gene lost 0 bases and the J gene lost 6 bases, with 18 bases spanning the gap. Germline V gene sequence: CDR1 SGHDT, CDR2 YYEEEE.